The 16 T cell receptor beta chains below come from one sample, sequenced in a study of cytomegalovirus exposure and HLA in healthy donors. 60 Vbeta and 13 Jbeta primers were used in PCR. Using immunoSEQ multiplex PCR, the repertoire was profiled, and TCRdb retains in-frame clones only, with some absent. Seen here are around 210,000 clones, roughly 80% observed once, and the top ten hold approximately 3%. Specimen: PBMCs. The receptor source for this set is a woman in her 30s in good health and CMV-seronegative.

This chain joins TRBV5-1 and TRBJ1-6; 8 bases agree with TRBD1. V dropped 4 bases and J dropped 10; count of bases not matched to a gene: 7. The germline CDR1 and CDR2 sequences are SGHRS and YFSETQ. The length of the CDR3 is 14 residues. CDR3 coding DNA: TGCGCCAGCAGCCAGGACAGGGAAAGGTCACCCCTCCACTTT. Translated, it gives CASSQDRERSPLHF.

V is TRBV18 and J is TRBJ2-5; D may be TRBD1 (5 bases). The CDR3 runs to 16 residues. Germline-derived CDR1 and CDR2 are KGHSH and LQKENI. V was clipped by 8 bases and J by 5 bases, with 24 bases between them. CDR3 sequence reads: CASRNYHDAGIETQYF. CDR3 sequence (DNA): TGTGCCAGCCGAAACTACCATGACGCAGGGATTGAGACCCAGTACTTC.

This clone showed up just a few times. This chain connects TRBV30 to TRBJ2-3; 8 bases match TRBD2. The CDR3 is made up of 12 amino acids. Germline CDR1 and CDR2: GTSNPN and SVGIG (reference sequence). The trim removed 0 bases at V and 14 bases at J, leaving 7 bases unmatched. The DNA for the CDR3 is TGTGCCTGGAGTGTACACGGGGGGGCGGCGTATTTT. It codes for CAWSVHGGAAYF.

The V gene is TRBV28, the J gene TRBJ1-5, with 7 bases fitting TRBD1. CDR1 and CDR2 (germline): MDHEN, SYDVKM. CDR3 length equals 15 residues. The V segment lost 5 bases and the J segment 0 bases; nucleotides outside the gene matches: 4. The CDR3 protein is CASSRGTASNQPQHF. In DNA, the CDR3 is TGTGCCAGCAGTCGCGGGACAGCTAGCAATCAGCCCCAGCATTTT.

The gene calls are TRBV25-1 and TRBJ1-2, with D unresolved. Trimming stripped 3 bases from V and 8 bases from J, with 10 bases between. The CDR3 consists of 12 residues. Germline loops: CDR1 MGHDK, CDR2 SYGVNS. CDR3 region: CASSEEGYGYTF. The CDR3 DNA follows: TGTGCCAGCAGTGAGGAGGGATACGGCTACACCTTC.

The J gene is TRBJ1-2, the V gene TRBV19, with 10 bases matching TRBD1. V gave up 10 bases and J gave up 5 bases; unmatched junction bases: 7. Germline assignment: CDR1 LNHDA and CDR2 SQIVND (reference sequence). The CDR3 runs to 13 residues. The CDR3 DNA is TGTGCCACCGACAGGGGGCGAGGGTATGGCTACACCTTC. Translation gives CATDRGRGYGYTF. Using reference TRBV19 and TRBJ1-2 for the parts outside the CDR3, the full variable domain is DGGITQSPKYLFRKEGQNVTLSCEQNLNHDAMYWYRQDPGQGLRLIYYSQIVNDFQKGDIAEGYSVSREKKESFPLTVTSAQKNPTAFYLCATDRGRGYGYTFGSGTRLTVV.

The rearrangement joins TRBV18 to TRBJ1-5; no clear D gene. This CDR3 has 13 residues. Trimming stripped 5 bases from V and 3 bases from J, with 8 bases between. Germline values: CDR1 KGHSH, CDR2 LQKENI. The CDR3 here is CASSGLFNQPQHF. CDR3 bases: TGTGCCAGCTCAGGGCTTTTCAATCAGCCCCAGCATTTT.

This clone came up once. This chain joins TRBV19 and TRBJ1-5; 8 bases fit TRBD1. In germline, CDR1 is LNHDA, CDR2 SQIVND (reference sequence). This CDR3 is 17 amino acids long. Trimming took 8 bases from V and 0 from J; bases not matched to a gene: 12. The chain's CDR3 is CASASRQGWSSNQPQHF. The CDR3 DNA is TGTGCCAGTGCCAGCCGACAGGGGTGGAGTAGCAATCAGCCCCAGCATTTT.

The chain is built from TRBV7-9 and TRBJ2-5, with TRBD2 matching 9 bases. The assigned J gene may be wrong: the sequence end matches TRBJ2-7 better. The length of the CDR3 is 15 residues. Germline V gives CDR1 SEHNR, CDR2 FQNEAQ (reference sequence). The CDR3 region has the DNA TGTGCCAGCAGCCCCCGCGAGCGGGAGGTCGACGAGCAGTACTTC. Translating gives CASSPREREVDEQYF.

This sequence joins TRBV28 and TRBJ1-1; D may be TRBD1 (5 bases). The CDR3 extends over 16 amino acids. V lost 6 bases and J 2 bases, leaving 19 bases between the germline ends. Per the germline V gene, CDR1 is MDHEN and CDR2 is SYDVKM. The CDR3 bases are TGTGCCAGCAGACCCGGGGGGGGTGGTCCTAACACTGAAGCTTTCTTT. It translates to CASRPGGGGPNTEAFF.

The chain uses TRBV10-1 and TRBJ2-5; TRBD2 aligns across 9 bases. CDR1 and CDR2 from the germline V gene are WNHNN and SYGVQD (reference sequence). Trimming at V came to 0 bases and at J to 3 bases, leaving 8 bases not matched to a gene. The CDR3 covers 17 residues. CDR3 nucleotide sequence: TGCGCCAGCAGTGAGTCGAGGGCGCGGGGGGGGGAAGAGACCCAGTACTTC. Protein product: CASSESRARGGEETQYF.

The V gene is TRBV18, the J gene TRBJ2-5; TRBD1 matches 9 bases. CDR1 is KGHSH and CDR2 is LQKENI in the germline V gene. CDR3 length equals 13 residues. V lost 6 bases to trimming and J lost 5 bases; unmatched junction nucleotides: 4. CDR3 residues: CASSRTGEETQYF. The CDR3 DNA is TGTGCCAGCTCGCGGACAGGGGAGGAGACCCAGTACTTC.

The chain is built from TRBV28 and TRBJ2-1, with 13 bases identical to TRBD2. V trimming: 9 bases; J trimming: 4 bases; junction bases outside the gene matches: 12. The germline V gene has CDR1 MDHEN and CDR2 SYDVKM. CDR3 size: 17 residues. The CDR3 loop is CARSGPGLAGCYNEQFF. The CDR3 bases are TGTGCCAGGAGCGGACCGGGACTAGCGGGATGTTACAATGAGCAGTTCTTC.

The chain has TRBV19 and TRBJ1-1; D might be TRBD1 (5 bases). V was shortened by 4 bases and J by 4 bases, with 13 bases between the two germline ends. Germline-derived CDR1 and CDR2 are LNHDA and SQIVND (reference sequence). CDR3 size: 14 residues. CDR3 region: CASSTLEGFTEAFF. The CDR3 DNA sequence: TGTGCCAGTAGTACCTTGGAGGGGTTCACTGAAGCTTTCTTT.

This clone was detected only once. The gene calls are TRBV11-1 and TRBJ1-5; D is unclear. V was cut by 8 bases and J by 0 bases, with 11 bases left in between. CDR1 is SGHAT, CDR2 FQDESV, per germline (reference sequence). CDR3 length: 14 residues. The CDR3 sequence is CASHRRGSNQPQHF. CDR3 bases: TGTGCCAGCCATAGGAGAGGTAGCAATCAGCCCCAGCATTTT.

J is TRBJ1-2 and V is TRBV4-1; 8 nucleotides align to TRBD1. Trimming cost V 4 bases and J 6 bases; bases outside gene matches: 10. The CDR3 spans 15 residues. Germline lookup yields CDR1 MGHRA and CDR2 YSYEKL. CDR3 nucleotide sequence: TGCGCCAGCAGCCCAACGACAGGGGTCACGGATGGCTACACCTTC. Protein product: CASSPTTGVTDGYTF.